This T cell receptor beta chain came from a study of T cells in Graves' hyperthyroidism and ophthalmopathy. The TCR beta CDR3 regions underwent amplification using RNA transcripts as the source. The study used the HTBI primer set for a first-round RT-PCR of the TCR CDR3. TCRdb passed the multiplex PCR reads through MiXCR, listing each CDR3 protein once. The sample has under 650,000 distinct CDR3 sequences, 15% to 20% seen once; the top ten hold 3.8%. In this sample, this clonotype turned up many times. At one end, the junction sequence differs from germline, possibly due to a read error. Germline lookup yields CDR1 SGHTA and CDR2 FQGNSA. The CDR3 is made up of 15 amino acids. Diagnostic decisions used clinical symptoms, serum thyroxine and TRAb, thyroid ultrasound and orbital computed tomography. Fresh peripheral blood, approximately 9.7 ml, was the source of the PBMCs.

Sequencing was done on a sample of blood. The receptor was isolated from a woman in her twenties or thirties with Graves' hyperthyroidism. J is TRBJ2-7 and V is TRBV7-2, with D perhaps matching TRBD1 (6 bases). This chain's CDR3 is CASSLYVTGGRELYF. CDR3 DNA: TGTGCCAGCAGCTTATACGTGACAGGAGGACGAGAGCTGTACTTC. Full variable domain (rest looked up from reference TRBV7-2 and TRBJ2-7): GAGVSQSPSNKVTEKGKDVELRCDPISGHTALYWYRQSLGQGLEFLIYFQGNSAPDKSGLPSDRFSAERTGGSVSTLTIQRTQQEDSAVYLCASSLYVTGGRELYFGPGTRLTVT.